The 7 T cell receptor beta chains below come from one sample, sequenced in a study of shared clonotypes between healthy human individuals. CD45RO negativity and positive selection for CCR7 defined naive CD8 cells, a population that excluded terminally differentiated effector memory CD45RA+ cells. TCRdb's copy holds only in-frame clones and misses some; the assay was immunoSEQ multiplex PCR. The data hold around 2.1 million clones, with just over 90% observed a single time. The source material was naive CD8+ T cells from PBMCs. These receptors were collected from a man aged 18 to 30 in good health. Some clones in this sample may be carry-over from other donors' samples.

As for this clone: The identical CDR3 is also encoded by other nucleotide sequences in the sample. The CDR3 sequence: CASSLGEDTQYF. In nucleotides, the CDR3 is TGTGCCAGCAGCCTAGGGGAGGATACGCAGTATTTT. The chain couples TRBV7-9 to TRBJ2-3, with D perhaps matching TRBD1 or TRBD2 (5 bases each). V lost 5 bases, J lost 6 bases, and 9 bases lay in between. From germline, CDR1 is SEHNR and CDR2 FQNEAQ (reference sequence). The CDR3 sequence is 12 residues long.

The chain has TRBV4-3 and TRBJ2-5, with a weak D call TRBD2 (6 bases). The CDR3 consists of 15 residues. The V gene lost 2 bases and the J gene lost 5 bases, with 15 bases spanning the gap. CDR1 is LGHNA, CDR2 YSLEER, per germline. In nucleotides, the CDR3 is TGCGCCAGCAGCCAAAAAACGGGACGGGGGGAGACCCAGTACTTC. This gives the protein CASSQKTGRGETQYF.

Here the CDR3 reads CASSFDALMEGGAFF. CDR3 coding DNA: TGTGCCAGCAGTTTTGATGCTTTAATGGAGGGTGGGGCTTTCTTT. This chain uses TRBV28 with TRBJ1-1; no firm D call. The CDR3 is 15 amino acids. Germline CDR1 and CDR2: MDHEN and SYDVKM. V gave up 3 bases and J gave up 11 bases, with 22 bases separating them.

The chain combines TRBV4-1 with TRBJ1-3, with TRBD1 identical over 7 bases. V dropped 1 base and J dropped 0; count of bases not matched to a gene: 6. The CDR3 totals 17 residues. CDR1 MGHRA and CDR2 YSYEKL come from the germline V gene. The CDR3 is CASSQARQGFSGNTIYF. CDR3 nucleotide sequence: TGCGCCAGCAGCCAAGCCCGACAGGGATTCTCTGGAAACACCATATATTTT.

The genes are TRBV10-3 and TRBJ1-5, with a possible D match to TRBD1 (5 bases). This CDR3 spans 15 amino acids. The germline V gene encodes CDR1 ENHRY and CDR2 SYGVKD. V lost 2 bases and J 4 bases, leaving 12 bases between the germline ends. Written as DNA, the CDR3 is TGTGCCATCAGTGAGCACCTCGGGGGGAATCAGCCCCAGCATTTT. This translates into CAISEHLGGNQPQHF.

The chain couples TRBV29-1 to TRBJ2-4, with D perhaps matching TRBD2 (5 bases). V was pared by 1 base and J by 6 bases, with 10 bases between. The CDR3 runs 13 residues. Looked up from germline, CDR1 is SQVTM and CDR2 is ANQGSEA. CDR3 sequence reads: CSVEAGNRNIQYF. CDR3 DNA: TGCAGCGTTGAAGCCGGGAACCGAAACATTCAGTACTTC.

V is TRBV5-1 and J is TRBJ2-3; 13 bases are a match to TRBD2. The CDR3 spans 19 residues. The trim removed 3 bases at V and 1 base at J, leaving 11 bases unmatched. Looked up from germline, CDR1 is SGHRS and CDR2 is YFSETQ. CDR3 amino acids: CASSSGTSGIGYGTDTQYF. In nucleotides, the CDR3 is TGCGCCAGCAGCTCAGGGACTAGCGGGATCGGATACGGCACAGATACGCAGTATTTT.